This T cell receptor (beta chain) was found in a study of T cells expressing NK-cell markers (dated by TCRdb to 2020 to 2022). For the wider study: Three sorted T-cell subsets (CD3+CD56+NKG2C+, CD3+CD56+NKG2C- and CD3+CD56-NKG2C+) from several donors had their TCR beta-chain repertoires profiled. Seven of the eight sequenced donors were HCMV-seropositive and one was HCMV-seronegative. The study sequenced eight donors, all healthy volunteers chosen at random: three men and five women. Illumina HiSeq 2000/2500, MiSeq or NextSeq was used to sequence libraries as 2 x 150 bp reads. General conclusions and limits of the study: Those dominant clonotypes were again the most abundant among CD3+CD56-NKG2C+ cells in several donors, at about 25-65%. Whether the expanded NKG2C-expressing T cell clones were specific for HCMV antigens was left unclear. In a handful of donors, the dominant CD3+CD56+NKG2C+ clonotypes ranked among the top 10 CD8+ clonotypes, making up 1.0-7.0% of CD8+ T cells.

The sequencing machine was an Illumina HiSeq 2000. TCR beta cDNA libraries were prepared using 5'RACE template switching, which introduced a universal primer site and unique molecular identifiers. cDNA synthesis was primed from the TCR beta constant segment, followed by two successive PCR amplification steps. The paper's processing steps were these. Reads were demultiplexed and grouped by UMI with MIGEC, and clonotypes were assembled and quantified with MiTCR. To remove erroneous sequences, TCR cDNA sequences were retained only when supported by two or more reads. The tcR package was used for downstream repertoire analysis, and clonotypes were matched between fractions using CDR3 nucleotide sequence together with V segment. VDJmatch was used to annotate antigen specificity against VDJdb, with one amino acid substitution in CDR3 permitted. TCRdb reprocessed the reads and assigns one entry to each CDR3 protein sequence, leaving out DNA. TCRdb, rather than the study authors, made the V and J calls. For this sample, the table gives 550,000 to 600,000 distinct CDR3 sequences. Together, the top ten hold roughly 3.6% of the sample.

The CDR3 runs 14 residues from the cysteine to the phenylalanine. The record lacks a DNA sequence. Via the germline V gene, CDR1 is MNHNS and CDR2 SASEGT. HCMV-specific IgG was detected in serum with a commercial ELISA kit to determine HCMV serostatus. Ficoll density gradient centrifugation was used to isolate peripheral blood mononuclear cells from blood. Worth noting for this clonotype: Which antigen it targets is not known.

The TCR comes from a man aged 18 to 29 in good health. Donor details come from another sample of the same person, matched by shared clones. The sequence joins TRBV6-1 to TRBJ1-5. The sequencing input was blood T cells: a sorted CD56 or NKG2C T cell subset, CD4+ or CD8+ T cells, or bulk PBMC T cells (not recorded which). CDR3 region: CASSEGKGWQPQHF.